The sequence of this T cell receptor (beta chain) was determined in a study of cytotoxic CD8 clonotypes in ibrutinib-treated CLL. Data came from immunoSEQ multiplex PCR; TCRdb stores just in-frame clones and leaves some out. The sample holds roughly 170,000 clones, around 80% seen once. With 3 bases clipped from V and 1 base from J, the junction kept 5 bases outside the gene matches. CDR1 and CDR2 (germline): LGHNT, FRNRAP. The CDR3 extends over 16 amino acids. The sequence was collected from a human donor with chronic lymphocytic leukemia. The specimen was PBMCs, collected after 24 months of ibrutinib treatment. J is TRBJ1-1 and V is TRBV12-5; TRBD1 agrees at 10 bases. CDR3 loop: CASGFGTGERNTEAFF. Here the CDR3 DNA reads TGTGCTAGTGGTTTCGGGACAGGGGAGAGGAACACTGAAGCTTTCTTT.